The rows below give T cell receptor beta chains drawn from one sample of a study of blood T cells in healthy people across ages. TCRdb reanalysed the 5' RACE reads using MiXCR and keeps one entry per CDR3 protein. The sample has around 940,000 distinct CDR3 sequences, approximately 50% seen once. The sample comprised blood. These receptors originate from a woman aged 55 to 70 in good health. CDR3s include the opening cysteine and the closing phenylalanine or tryptophan. The D gene is left open where the match is weak. Size tells how often a clone was seen (once, few, many) or the class of an expanded clone, and some rows leave it out.

j_call: TRBJ2-7
v_call: TRBV5-1
d_call: TRBD2
clone_size: .
cdr3_nt: TGCGCCAGCAGCTTGGGTCTAGCGGGAGGGTTTCATTCGTACGAGCAGTACTTC
cdr3_aa: CASSLGLAGGFHSYEQYF

j_call: TRBJ2-1
v_call: TRBV20-1
d_call: .
clone_size: .
cdr3_nt: TGCAGTGCTAGAAACAGCGCGAACGATTACAATGAGCAGTTCTTC
cdr3_aa: CSARNSANDYNEQFF

j_call: TRBJ2-5
v_call: TRBV28
d_call: .
clone_size: few
cdr3_nt: TGTGCCAGCAGTTTAGACGGGGGTTTCCCCCCCCAAGAGACCCAGTACTTC
cdr3_aa: CASSLDGGFPPQETQYF

j_call: TRBJ2-7
v_call: TRBV29-1
d_call: .
clone_size: .
cdr3_nt: TGCAGCGTTGAAGATCCACCTTACGAGCAGTACTTC
cdr3_aa: CSVEDPPYEQYF

j_call: TRBJ2-1
v_call: TRBV20-1
d_call: TRBD2
clone_size: .
cdr3_nt: TGCAGTGCTAGTTTGCGGGAGGGCTACAATGAGCAGTTCTTC
cdr3_aa: CSASLREGYNEQFF

j_call: TRBJ2-1
v_call: TRBV11-2
d_call: TRBD2
clone_size: few
cdr3_nt: TGTGCCAGCAGCCCCGCGGGAGGGGTAGGTGAGCAGTTCTTC
cdr3_aa: CASSPAGGVGEQFF

j_call: TRBJ1-3
v_call: TRBV7-8
d_call: .
clone_size: .
cdr3_nt: TGTGCCAGCGCCGTACCGGGAAACACCATATATTTT
cdr3_aa: CASAVPGNTIYF

j_call: TRBJ2-5
v_call: TRBV6-2/TRBV6-3
d_call: .
clone_size: .
cdr3_nt: TGTGCCAGCAGAGACGGGGGACGGGAGACCCAGTACTTC
cdr3_aa: CASRDGGRETQYF

j_call: TRBJ2-7
v_call: TRBV11-2
d_call: .
clone_size: .
cdr3_nt: TGTGCCAGCAGCATCATGACACCCAGCTCCTACGAGCAGTACTTC
cdr3_aa: CASSIMTPSSYEQYF

j_call: TRBJ1-4
v_call: TRBV5-1
d_call: .
clone_size: few
cdr3_nt: TGCGCCAGCAGCTTGGATCGGGGAACTAATGAAAAACTGTTTTTT
cdr3_aa: CASSLDRGTNEKLFF

j_call: TRBJ2-2
v_call: TRBV6-5
d_call: .
clone_size: .
cdr3_nt: TGTGCCAGCAGTCCAGCTGTTACACGAACCGGGGAGCTGTTTTTT
cdr3_aa: CASSPAVTRTGELFF

j_call: TRBJ1-6
v_call: TRBV27
d_call: .
clone_size: .
cdr3_nt: TGTGCCAGCACCGGGTGGGGGGGGACTGGATCACCCCTCCACTTT
cdr3_aa: CASTGWGGTGSPLHF

j_call: TRBJ1-5
v_call: TRBV10-3
d_call: TRBD1
clone_size: .
cdr3_nt: TGTGCCGCAACCGGGACAGAAACACAGCCCCAGCATTTT
cdr3_aa: CAATGTETQPQHF

j_call: TRBJ2-2
v_call: TRBV27
d_call: .
clone_size: few
cdr3_nt: TGTGCCAGCAGTTTAAACCAACAGAGATCGAACACCGGGGAGCTGTTTTTT
cdr3_aa: CASSLNQQRSNTGELFF

j_call: TRBJ2-7
v_call: TRBV7-9
d_call: .
clone_size: few
cdr3_nt: TGTGCCAGCAGCCCCCGCCTGGGCCAGGACTACGAGCAGTACTTC
cdr3_aa: CASSPRLGQDYEQYF

j_call: TRBJ2-3
v_call: TRBV29-1
d_call: .
clone_size: many
cdr3_nt: TGCAGCGTTGACTGGGATCGCACAGATACGCAGTATTTT
cdr3_aa: CSVDWDRTDTQYF

j_call: TRBJ2-7
v_call: TRBV7-3
d_call: TRBD1
clone_size: .
cdr3_nt: TGTGCCAGCAGCTTAAATCTAATGGCCGGACAGGGGGATTCCTACGAGCAGTACTTC
cdr3_aa: CASSLNLMAGQGDSYEQYF

j_call: TRBJ2-7
v_call: TRBV12-3/TRBV12-4
d_call: TRBD2
clone_size: .
cdr3_nt: TGTGCCAGCAGTTTAGGTGCGGGAGTAGTTAACGAGCAGTACTTC
cdr3_aa: CASSLGAGVVNEQYF

j_call: TRBJ2-3
v_call: TRBV29-1
d_call: TRBD2
clone_size: .
cdr3_nt: TGCAGCGCGAGTACTAGCGGGAGGGTTTTTAGCACAGATACGCAGTATTTT
cdr3_aa: CSASTSGRVFSTDTQYF

j_call: TRBJ2-3
v_call: TRBV11-2
d_call: .
clone_size: .
cdr3_nt: TGTGCCAGCAGCGACACAAGGTCGGCGGATACGCAGTATTTT
cdr3_aa: CASSDTRSADTQYF

j_call: TRBJ2-1
v_call: TRBV28
d_call: TRBD2
clone_size: .
cdr3_nt: TGCGGTAGCGGGAGGGCTTTCAATGAGCAGTTCTTC
cdr3_aa: CGSGRAFNEQFF

j_call: TRBJ2-7
v_call: TRBV29-1
d_call: .
clone_size: many
cdr3_nt: TGCAGCGTAAACCGGGACGCCCAAGGGGAGCAGTACTTC
cdr3_aa: CSVNRDAQGEQYF

j_call: TRBJ2-1
v_call: TRBV10-3
d_call: .
clone_size: few
cdr3_nt: TGTGCCATCAGTGATAACAATGAGCAGTTCTTC
cdr3_aa: CAISDNNEQFF

j_call: TRBJ2-3
v_call: TRBV21-1
d_call: .
clone_size: .
cdr3_nt: TGTGCCAGCAGCAAATTAGCGGGAGGGAGTGAAGGCACAGATACGCAGTATTTT
cdr3_aa: CASSKLAGGSEGTDTQYF

j_call: TRBJ2-1
v_call: TRBV3-1
d_call: TRBD1
clone_size: .
cdr3_nt: TGTGCCAGCAGCCAAGATCCCGACAGGGGGTCCTACAATGAGCAGTTCTTC
cdr3_aa: CASSQDPDRGSYNEQFF

j_call: TRBJ2-7
v_call: TRBV4-2
d_call: .
clone_size: few
cdr3_nt: TGTGCCAGCAGCCCAGGGTACTCCTACGAGCAGTACTTC
cdr3_aa: CASSPGYSYEQYF

j_call: TRBJ2-5
v_call: TRBV7-2
d_call: .
clone_size: many
cdr3_nt: TGTGCCAGCAGCTCTAGTCGAGAGACCCAGTACTTC
cdr3_aa: CASSSSRETQYF

j_call: TRBJ1-2
v_call: TRBV20-1
d_call: TRBD1
clone_size: few
cdr3_nt: TGCAGTGCTTGGACAGGAAAGAATGGCTACACCTTC
cdr3_aa: CSAWTGKNGYTF

j_call: TRBJ2-7
v_call: TRBV20-1
d_call: TRBD2
clone_size: many
cdr3_nt: TGCAGTGCTAGAGATTTCGGAAGCGGGAGGTCCTACGAGCAGTACTTC
cdr3_aa: CSARDFGSGRSYEQYF

j_call: TRBJ2-5
v_call: TRBV12-3/TRBV12-4
d_call: .
clone_size: .
cdr3_nt: TGTGCCAGCAGTTTTGCGTTTACCCCAGGGACCCAGTACTTC
cdr3_aa: CASSFAFTPGTQYF

j_call: TRBJ1-3
v_call: TRBV7-9
d_call: .
clone_size: .
cdr3_nt: TGTGCCAGCAGCTTAAACAGAAACACCATATATTTT
cdr3_aa: CASSLNRNTIYF

j_call: TRBJ2-2
v_call: TRBV4-3
d_call: .
clone_size: few
cdr3_nt: TGCGCCAGCAGCCAAGATGTAGGTTGGGACACCGGGGAGCTGTTTTTT
cdr3_aa: CASSQDVGWDTGELFF

j_call: TRBJ2-2
v_call: TRBV4-1
d_call: .
clone_size: .
cdr3_nt: TGCGCCAGCAGGACATTCACCGGGGAGCTGTTTTTT
cdr3_aa: CASRTFTGELFF

j_call: TRBJ1-1
v_call: TRBV20-1
d_call: .
clone_size: few
cdr3_nt: TGCAGTGCTAGGGACATTGAAGCTTTCTTT
cdr3_aa: CSARDIEAFF

j_call: TRBJ2-7
v_call: TRBV3-1
d_call: .
clone_size: few
cdr3_nt: TGTGCCAGCAGCCAGGGCACTGGAGGAGCCTACGAGCAGTACTTC
cdr3_aa: CASSQGTGGAYEQYF

j_call: TRBJ2-2
v_call: TRBV7-9
d_call: TRBD2
clone_size: .
cdr3_nt: TGTGCCAGCAGCTGGACCGGGAGGGGAGGCACCGGGGAGCTGTTTTTT
cdr3_aa: CASSWTGRGGTGELFF

j_call: TRBJ2-1
v_call: TRBV5-6
d_call: .
clone_size: .
cdr3_nt: TGTGCCAGCAGCCATCTGCCCTCCCTCTCCTACAATGAGCAGTTCTTC
cdr3_aa: CASSHLPSLSYNEQFF

j_call: TRBJ2-5
v_call: TRBV5-1
d_call: .
clone_size: .
cdr3_nt: TGCGCCAGCAGCTTGGAAGGTAGCCCGGTGGAGACCCAGTACTTC
cdr3_aa: CASSLEGSPVETQYF

j_call: TRBJ1-6
v_call: TRBV28
d_call: .
clone_size: few
cdr3_nt: TGTGCCAGCAGTTTAAGACCTGATAATTCACCCCTCCACTTT
cdr3_aa: CASSLRPDNSPLHF

j_call: TRBJ2-5
v_call: TRBV5-1
d_call: .
clone_size: .
cdr3_nt: TGCGCCAGCAGCCCTACTAGTGGACTAGAGACCCAGTACTTC
cdr3_aa: CASSPTSGLETQYF

j_call: TRBJ2-1
v_call: TRBV28
d_call: .
clone_size: .
cdr3_nt: TGTGCCAGCAGTAAAAGCCCAAATGAGCAGTTCTTC
cdr3_aa: CASSKSPNEQFF

j_call: TRBJ1-1
v_call: TRBV6-5
d_call: .
clone_size: .
cdr3_nt: TGTGCCAGCAGTTATTCAGGGTTGGCTTTCTTT
cdr3_aa: CASSYSGLAFF

j_call: TRBJ2-1
v_call: TRBV27
d_call: TRBD2
clone_size: .
cdr3_nt: TGTGCCGCCAAGCGGGCTAGCGGGAGCTCCTACAATGAGCAGTTCTTC
cdr3_aa: CAAKRASGSSYNEQFF

j_call: TRBJ2-5
v_call: TRBV28
d_call: .
clone_size: once
cdr3_nt: TGTGCCAGCAGTGGGGGATTGGGGCAAGAGACCCAGTACTTC
cdr3_aa: CASSGGLGQETQYF

j_call: TRBJ2-1
v_call: TRBV29-1
d_call: .
clone_size: .
cdr3_nt: TGCAGCGTTGGGACCGAAGGGCTGGAGCAGTTCTTC
cdr3_aa: CSVGTEGLEQFF

j_call: TRBJ1-4
v_call: TRBV4-3
d_call: .
clone_size: .
cdr3_nt: TGCGCCAGCAGCGCGGACAGCGGTACTAATGAAAAACTGTTTTTT
cdr3_aa: CASSADSGTNEKLFF

j_call: TRBJ2-7
v_call: TRBV7-9
d_call: .
clone_size: .
cdr3_nt: TGTGCCAGCAGCTTATCTATAGCCCGAGGCACCTACAATGAGCAGTACTTC
cdr3_aa: CASSLSIARGTYNEQYF

j_call: TRBJ1-1
v_call: TRBV10-3
d_call: .
clone_size: .
cdr3_nt: TGTGCCATCAGTGAGTCCGGACAGATGAACACTGAAGCTTTCTTT
cdr3_aa: CAISESGQMNTEAFF

j_call: TRBJ2-1
v_call: TRBV12-3/TRBV12-4
d_call: .
clone_size: .
cdr3_nt: TGTGCCAGCAGTTCCGGGACTCTTCTCGGGAATGAGCAGTTCTTC
cdr3_aa: CASSSGTLLGNEQFF

j_call: TRBJ1-5
v_call: TRBV5-1
d_call: .
clone_size: .
cdr3_nt: TGCGCCAGCAGCTCCGGTGGGGGGGCGGGTCAGCCCCAGCATTTT
cdr3_aa: CASSSGGGAGQPQHF

j_call: TRBJ2-4
v_call: TRBV30
d_call: .
clone_size: .
cdr3_nt: TGTGCCTGGAAGGACTGGGGGAACATTCAGTACTTC
cdr3_aa: CAWKDWGNIQYF

j_call: TRBJ2-4
v_call: TRBV4-3
d_call: .
clone_size: few
cdr3_nt: TGCGCCAGCAGCCAAGAGCAGGTCTCTCTACGGGAGCAGTACTTC
cdr3_aa: CASSQEQVSLREQYF